One and the same sample provided the 17 T cell receptor beta chains below, sequenced in a study of blood T cell repertoires in COVID-19. Measured with immunoSEQ multiplex PCR; TCRdb has only the in-frame clones, and not every one. Of roughly 260,000 clones in the sample, roughly nine tenths were seen once. The sample comprised PBMCs or T cells enriched from blood (not recorded which). The receptors stem from a woman in her twenties or thirties with acute COVID-19.

J is TRBJ2-1 and V is TRBV4-2, with 11 bases identical to TRBD2. The CDR3 length is 16 residues. CDR1 LGHNA and CDR2 YNFKEQ come from the germline V gene. J gave up 8 bases and V 4 bases, and 10 bases lay outside the gene matches. This CDR3 reads CASSRRLAGGPDEQFF. DNA for the CDR3: TGTGCCAGCAGCCGCCGGCTAGCGGGGGGCCCCGATGAGCAGTTCTTC.

The V gene is TRBV11-3, the J gene TRBJ2-1, with a possible D match to TRBD1 (7 bases). This CDR3 is built from 15 residues. V dropped 5 bases and J dropped 9 bases, with 20 bases sitting between them. CDR1 and CDR2 from the germline V gene are SGHNT and YENEEA. The CDR3 is CASSPPGGTVGEQFF. The CDR3 DNA sequence: TGTGCCAGCAGCCCCCCAGGGGGGACAGTCGGTGAGCAGTTCTTC.

This clone was counted between two and nine times. The CDR3 is CASSQDGRGGGSYNEQFF. The CDR3 DNA reads as TGCGCCAGCAGCCAAGATGGTCGGGGGGGCGGATCCTACAATGAGCAGTTCTTC. The V gene is TRBV4-3, the J gene TRBJ2-1, with 8 nucleotides matching TRBD2. The ends lost 0 bases at V and 1 base at J; junction bases unmatched: 8. The CDR3 consists of 18 residues. Germline loops: CDR1 LGHNA, CDR2 YSLEER.

DNA for the CDR3: TGTGCCAGTACCAAAGGACTAGCGGGCGGGTCCTTTCCAGATACGCAGTATTTT. Translated: CASTKGLAGGSFPDTQYF. The rearrangement uses TRBV19 and TRBJ2-3; TRBD2 matches at 11 bases. V trimming: 7 bases; J trimming: 4 bases; junction bases outside the gene matches: 16. CDR1 is LNHDA and CDR2 is SQIVND in the germline V gene (reference sequence). The CDR3 extends over 18 amino acids.

This clone has more than one count but fewer than ten. The chain is built from TRBV18 and TRBJ1-5, with TRBD1 matching over 9 bases. Trimming took 6 bases from V and 8 from J; bases not matched to a gene: 11. The CDR3 contains 15 residues. The V gene's germline CDR1 is KGHSH and CDR2 LQKENI. The CDR3 nucleotides read TGTGCCAGCTCCCCGACAGGGGGAAAGGGTGAGCCCCAGCATTTT. Translation gives CASSPTGGKGEPQHF.

V is TRBV6-5 and J is TRBJ2-2; D is perhaps TRBD2 (7 bases). Germline V CDR1 and CDR2: MNHEY, SVGAGI. The V end lost 6 bases, the J end lost 6 bases, and 11 bases lay between the germline ends. This CDR3 comprises 13 residues. The CDR3 bases are TGTGCCAGCAGGAGAGGGGGGGCCGGGGAGCTGTTTTTT. This sequence encodes CASRRGGAGELFF.

The chain combines TRBV10-3 with TRBJ2-1; TRBD2 matches 10 bases. CDR1 and CDR2 (germline): ENHRY, SYGVKD. The CDR3 is made up of 16 amino acids. V dropped 3 bases and J dropped 0; count of bases not matched to a gene: 2. The CDR3 bases are TGTGCCATCAGTGAAAGGACTAGCGGCTCCTACAATGAGCAGTTCTTC. This translates into CAISERTSGSYNEQFF.

Points on this clone: Additional DNA sequences in this sample encode the identical CDR3. The chain has TRBV19 and TRBJ1-5; 7 positions match TRBD1. V lost 6 bases and J lost 4; bases outside the gene matches: 6. The germline V gene has CDR1 LNHDA and CDR2 SQIVND (reference sequence). The CDR3 extends over 14 amino acids. CDR3 sequence: CASSPGQKNQPQHF. DNA for the CDR3: TGTGCCAGTAGCCCGGGACAGAAGAATCAGCCCCAGCATTTT.

The rearrangement joins TRBV9 to TRBJ2-7; 11 bases agree with TRBD1. Germline V gene data show CDR1 as SGDLS and CDR2 as YYNGEE. The CDR3 loop spans 15 amino acids. After removal of 4 bases from V and 6 bases from J, the junction contained 9 bases not matched to a gene. The CDR3 loop reads CASSPRLGQGGEQYF. CDR3 nucleotide sequence: TGTGCCAGCAGCCCAAGGCTGGGACAGGGGGGCGAGCAGTACTTC.

This chain joins TRBV3-1 (or the pseudogene TRBV3-2) and TRBJ2-1; 11 bases line up with TRBD2. Losses at the gene ends were 1 base for V and 11 bases for J; bases not matched to a gene: 7. The CDR3 runs to 15 residues. In germline, CDR1 is LGHDT, CDR2 YNNKEL (reference sequence). CDR3 protein: CASSQGSTSGTKQFF. In nucleotides, the CDR3 is TGTGCCAGCAGCCAAGGGTCGACTAGCGGGACGAAGCAGTTCTTC.

The chain links TRBV19 to TRBJ1-3; D ambiguous. The CDR3 runs 16 residues. In germline, CDR1 is LNHDA, CDR2 SQIVND (reference sequence). Trimming stripped 5 bases from V and 0 bases from J, with 14 bases between. The CDR3: CASSPQHEISGNTIYF. CDR3 coding DNA: TGTGCCAGTAGTCCACAACATGAAATCTCTGGAAACACCATATATTTT.

This rearrangement joins TRBV6-1 to TRBJ1-2; 8 bases match TRBD1. Per germline, CDR1 MNHNS and CDR2 SASEGT. The CDR3 consists of 14 residues. Unmatched junction bases numbered 5, after V lost 4 bases and J lost 4 bases. The CDR3 protein is CASSVDRVAYGYTF. CDR3 sequence (DNA): TGTGCCAGCAGTGTGGACAGGGTGGCCTATGGCTACACCTTC.

This clone showed up just a few times. The genes are TRBV15 and TRBJ2-7, with TRBD1 matching over 11 bases. This CDR3 region has 16 residues. After removal of 2 bases from V and 3 bases from J, the junction contained 6 bases not matched to a gene. In germline, CDR1 is LNHNV, CDR2 YYDKDF (reference sequence). The chain's CDR3 is CATSRRTGTGGYEQYF. The DNA of the CDR3 is TGTGCCACCAGCAGACGTACCGGGACAGGGGGCTACGAGCAGTACTTC.

V usage is TRBV4-2 and J usage is TRBJ1-6; 8 nucleotides agree with TRBD1. Germline CDR1 is LGHNA and CDR2 is YNFKEQ. V lost 3 bases, J lost 7 bases, and 5 bases stayed unmatched. The CDR3 consists of 15 residues. The CDR3 sequence is CASSQVQGVNSPLHF. CDR3 nucleotides: TGTGCCAGCAGCCAGGTACAGGGGGTGAATTCACCCCTCCACTTT.

The chain employs TRBV18 and TRBJ2-7; 7 bases match TRBD2. Germline trimming cut 2 bases from V and 7 bases from J; bases unmatched to any gene: 5. Germline V gene sequence: CDR1 KGHSH, CDR2 LQKENI. The CDR3 contains 13 residues. The CDR3 DNA reads as TGTGCCAGCTCACCAGGGAGGGCGGAAGAGCAGTACTTC. This encodes CASSPGRAEEQYF.

The chain employs TRBV12-5 and TRBJ2-1; 7 bases fit TRBD2. Germline V CDR1 and CDR2: LGHNT, FRNRAP. This CDR3 has 18 amino acids. Unmatched junction bases numbered 10, after V lost 2 bases and J lost 0 bases. The DNA for the CDR3 is TGTGCTAGTGGTTTGTATCGGGGGGAGGGCCTCTCCTACAATGAGCAGTTCTTC. Its translation is CASGLYRGEGLSYNEQFF.

J is TRBJ1-2 and V is TRBV4-3; weak D call: TRBD1 (6 bases). Germline loops: CDR1 LGHNA, CDR2 YSLEER. The V end lost 2 bases, the J end lost 8 bases, and 12 bases lay between the germline ends. The CDR3 is made up of 13 amino acids. CDR3 sequence reads: CASSQQGTEGYTF. CDR3 DNA: TGCGCCAGCAGCCAACAGGGGACGGAGGGCTACACCTTC.